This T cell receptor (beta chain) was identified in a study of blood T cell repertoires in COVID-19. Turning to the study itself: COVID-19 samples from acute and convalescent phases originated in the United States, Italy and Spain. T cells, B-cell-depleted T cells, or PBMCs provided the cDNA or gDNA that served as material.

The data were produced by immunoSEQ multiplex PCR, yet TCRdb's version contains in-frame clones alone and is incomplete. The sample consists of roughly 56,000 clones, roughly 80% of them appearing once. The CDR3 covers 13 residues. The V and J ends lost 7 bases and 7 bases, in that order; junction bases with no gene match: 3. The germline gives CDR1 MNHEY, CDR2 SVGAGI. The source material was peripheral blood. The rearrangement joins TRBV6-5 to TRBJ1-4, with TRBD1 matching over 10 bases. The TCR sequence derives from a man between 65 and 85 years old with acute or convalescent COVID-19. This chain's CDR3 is CASIRDRGEKLFF. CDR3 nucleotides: TGTGCCAGCATTCGGGACAGGGGTGAAAAACTGTTTTTT.